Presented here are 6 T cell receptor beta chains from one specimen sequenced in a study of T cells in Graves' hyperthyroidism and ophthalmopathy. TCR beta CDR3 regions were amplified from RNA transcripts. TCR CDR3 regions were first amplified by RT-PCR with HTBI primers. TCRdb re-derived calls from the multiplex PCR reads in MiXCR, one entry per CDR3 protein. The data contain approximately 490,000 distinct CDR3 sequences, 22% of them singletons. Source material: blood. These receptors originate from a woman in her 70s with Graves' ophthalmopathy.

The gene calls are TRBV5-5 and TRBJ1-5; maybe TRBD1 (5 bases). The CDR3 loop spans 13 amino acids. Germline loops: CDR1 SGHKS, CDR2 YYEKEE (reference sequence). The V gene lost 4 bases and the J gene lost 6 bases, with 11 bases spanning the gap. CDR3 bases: TGTGCCAGCAGCCCCTGGGGGATTCAGCCCCAGCATTTT. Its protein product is CASSPWGIQPQHF. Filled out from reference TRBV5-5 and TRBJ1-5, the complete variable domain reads DAGVTQSPTHLIKTRGQQVTLRCSPISGHKSVSWYQQVLGQGPQFIFQYYEKEERGRGNFPDRFSARQFPNYSSELNVNALLLGDSALYLCASSPWGIQPQHFGDGTRLSIL.

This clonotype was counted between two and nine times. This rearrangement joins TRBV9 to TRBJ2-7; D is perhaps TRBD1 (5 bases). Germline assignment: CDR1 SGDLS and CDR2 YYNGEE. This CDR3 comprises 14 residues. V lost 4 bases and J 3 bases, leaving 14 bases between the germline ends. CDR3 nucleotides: TGTGCCAGCAGCTTGGGGCGGTATAACTACGAGCAGTACTTC. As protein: CASSLGRYNYEQYF.

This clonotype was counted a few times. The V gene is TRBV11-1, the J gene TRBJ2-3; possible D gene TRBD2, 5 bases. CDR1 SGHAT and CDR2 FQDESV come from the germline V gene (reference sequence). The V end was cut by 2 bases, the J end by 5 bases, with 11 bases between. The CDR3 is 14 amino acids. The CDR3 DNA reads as TGTGCCAGCAGCTTAAACGGGAATAGAGATACGCAGTATTTT. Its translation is CASSLNGNRDTQYF.

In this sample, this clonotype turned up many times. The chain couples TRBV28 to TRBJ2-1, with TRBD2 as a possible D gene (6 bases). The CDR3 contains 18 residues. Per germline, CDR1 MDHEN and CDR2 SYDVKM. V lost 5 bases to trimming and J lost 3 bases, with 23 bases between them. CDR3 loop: CASSRGPPAGLNYNEQFF. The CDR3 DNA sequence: TGTGCCAGCAGTCGTGGCCCACCAGCGGGCCTTAACTACAATGAGCAGTTCTTC.

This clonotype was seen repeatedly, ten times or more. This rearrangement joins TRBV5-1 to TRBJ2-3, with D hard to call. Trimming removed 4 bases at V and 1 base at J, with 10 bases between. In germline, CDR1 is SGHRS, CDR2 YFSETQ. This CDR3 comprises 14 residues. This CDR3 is CASSTAGRTDTQYF. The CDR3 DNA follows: TGCGCCAGCAGCACGGCCGGCCGCACAGATACGCAGTATTTT.

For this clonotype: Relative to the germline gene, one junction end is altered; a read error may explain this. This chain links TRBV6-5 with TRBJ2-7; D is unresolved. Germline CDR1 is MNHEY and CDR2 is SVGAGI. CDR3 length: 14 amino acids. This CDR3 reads CASSYSTRTYGQYF. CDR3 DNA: TGTGCCAGCAGTTACTCGACCAGGACCTACGGGCAGTACTTC.